This TCR beta chain was sequenced in a study of high-grade serous ovarian cancer treatment subgroups. For the study at large: On average, 14,192 reads and 6,500 to 8,000 unique TCR beta rearrangements were obtained per sample. Study conclusions and caveats: Only CDR3 was analyzed; CDR1 and CDR2 were not. These tumor repertoires lack spatial information from bulk sequencing. Clonal relatedness tracked neoantigen level, and by trend copy number and mutation load.

Tumor samples were obtained before definitive surgery or chemotherapy. The CDR3 runs to 15 residues. Germline V gene data show CDR1 as GTSNPN and CDR2 as SVGIG (reference sequence). Trimming removed 2 bases from V and 9 bases from J; junction bases left unmatched: 10. Produced via immunoSEQ multiplex PCR; TCRdb's table is partial and in-frame only. The sample carries roughly 1,000 clones, roughly two thirds recorded once. A remark on this clone: The target antigen is unknown.

The chain employs TRBV30 and TRBJ2-4; 10 bases are a match to TRBD2. The clonotype comes from a human donor with high-grade serous ovarian cancer. The sequencing sample was made of tumor tissue. The CDR3 DNA reads as TGTGCCTGGAGTATCGCAGCGGGGGGGCCAAGCATTCAGTACTTC. Translation: CAWSIAAGGPSIQYF.